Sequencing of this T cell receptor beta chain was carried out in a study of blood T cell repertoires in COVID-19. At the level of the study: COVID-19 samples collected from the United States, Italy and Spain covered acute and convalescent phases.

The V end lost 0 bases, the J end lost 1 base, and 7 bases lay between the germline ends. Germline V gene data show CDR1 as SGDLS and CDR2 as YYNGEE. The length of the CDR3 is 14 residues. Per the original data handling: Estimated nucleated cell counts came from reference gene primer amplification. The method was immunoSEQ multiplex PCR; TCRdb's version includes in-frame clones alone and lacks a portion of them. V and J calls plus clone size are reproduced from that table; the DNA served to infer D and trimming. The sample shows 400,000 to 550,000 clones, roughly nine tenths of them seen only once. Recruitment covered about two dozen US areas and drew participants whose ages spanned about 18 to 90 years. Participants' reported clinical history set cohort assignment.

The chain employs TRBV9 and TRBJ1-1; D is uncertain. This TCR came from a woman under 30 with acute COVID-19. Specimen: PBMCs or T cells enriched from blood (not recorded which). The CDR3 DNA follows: TGTGCCAGCAGCGTAGGCGCAGGGAACACTGAAGCTTTCTTT. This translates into CASSVGAGNTEAFF.